The TCR beta chain described here comes from a study of Graves' ophthalmopathy and Graves' hyperthyroidism. The CDR3 runs to 15 residues. V lost 5 bases, J lost 13 bases, and 17 bases stayed unmatched. The authors amplified TCR beta CDR3 regions from RNA transcripts. First-round RT-PCR with HTBI primers preceded a second-round multiplex PCR. TCRdb itself ran the multiplex PCR reads through MiXCR, one entry per CDR3 protein. Altogether roughly 1.1 million distinct CDR3 sequences are present, 35% to 45% being singletons, with the ten largest covering over 8.5%. This TCR derives from an adult man with Graves' hyperthyroidism. Sequencing used peripheral blood or thyroid tissue (not recorded which). The chain carries TRBV12-3 or TRBV12-4 and TRBJ1-2, with 9 bases matching TRBD1. CDR3 sequence: CASSPLDRGDGRGTF. The CDR3 DNA reads TGTGCCAGCAGTCCCCTAGACAGGGGGGACGGCAGAGGCACCTTC.